The clone carrying this T cell receptor beta chain was counted a few times. The antigen remains undetermined. This entry is derived from a study of beta chain features in type 1 diabetes. Study-wide context: All of the samples together had around 110,000,000 sorted cells examined.

Expressed TCRB transcripts got sequenced, as all isolated RNA was reverse transcribed. Produced via immunoSEQ multiplex PCR; TCRdb's table is partial and in-frame only. The table lists roughly 400,000 clones, over 11% of them singletons. Germline lookup yields CDR1 SEHNR and CDR2 FQNEAQ (reference sequence). V lost 5 bases, J lost 6 bases, and 5 bases stayed unmatched. The CDR3 extends over 15 amino acids. Regarding the study as a whole: TCRB CDR3s were moderately but significantly shorter in Type 1 diabetes patients in all four CD4+ subsets. Whether TCRB rearrangement is influenced by HLA type went unresolved here. Insertions at VDJ junctions were less frequent in type 1 diabetes patients. These patients also deleted more nucleotides at the same junctions.

Material: naive CD4+ T cells from blood. This chain joins TRBV7-9 and TRBJ2-1; 12 nucleotides match TRBD2. The clonotype was recovered from a man aged 25 to 45 in good health. The DNA of the CDR3 is TGTGCCAGCAGCGGTACTAGCGGGAGGTCCAATGAGCAGTTCTTC. It encodes CASSGTSGRSNEQFF.